One and the same sample provided the 5 T cell receptor beta chains below, sequenced in a study of blood T cells in healthy people across ages. With a J-beta primer mix and a sample-barcoded 5' primer, a second PCR ran about 6 to 11 cycles. TCRdb used MiXCR to reprocess the 5' RACE reads, holding one entry per CDR3 protein. The sample carries approximately 1.5 million distinct CDR3 sequences, roughly 32% recorded once. Sequencing was performed on blood. These receptors were obtained from a woman aged 30 to 39 in good health.

This clonotype has more than one count but fewer than ten. This sequence joins TRBV12-3 or TRBV12-4 and TRBJ2-1; D unclear. CDR3 size: 12 residues. Trimming pared 2 bases from V and 9 bases from J, leaving 8 bases between. CDR3 residues: CASSLTPGEQFF. The CDR3 DNA is TGTGCCAGCAGTTTAACCCCAGGTGAGCAGTTCTTC.

The chain links TRBV7-2 to TRBJ2-1; 8 nucleotides match TRBD2. The junction had 10 bases not matched to a gene; V was cut back by 6 bases and J by 6 bases. This CDR3 has 15 residues. Per the germline V gene, CDR1 is SGHTA and CDR2 is FQGNSA. CDR3: CASRQTGGPVNEQFF. In DNA, the CDR3 is TGTGCCAGCAGGCAAACGGGGGGGCCCGTCAATGAGCAGTTCTTC.

This chain uses TRBV7-9 with TRBJ2-7; the D gene is possibly TRBD2 (5 bases). Germline CDR1 reads SEHNR; CDR2 reads FQNEAQ (reference sequence). Trimming shortened V by 2 bases and J by 6 bases, and 17 bases separated the two germline ends. CDR3 length equals 15 residues. CDR3 in DNA: TGTGCCAGCAGCTTACAAATGGTCAGCGGCACCGAGCAGTACTTC. It encodes CASSLQMVSGTEQYF.

This clonotype was observed a handful of times. The V and J genes are TRBV20-1 and TRBJ1-5, with D perhaps matching TRBD1 (5 bases). CDR1 and CDR2 (germline): DFQATT, SNEGSKA (reference sequence). Trimming shortened V by 4 bases and J by 7 bases, and 14 bases separated the two germline ends. The CDR3 is made up of 13 amino acids. The CDR3 region is CSATGAIHQPQHF. The CDR3 region has the DNA TGCAGTGCTACCGGGGCCATACACCAGCCCCAGCATTTT.

The gene calls are TRBV21-1 and TRBJ2-3; TRBD2, the D gene given by the table, was not confirmed from the DNA. TRBV21-1 is termed a pseudogene. The CDR3 is 19 residues long. CDR3 DNA: TGTGCCAGCAGCAAAAGGCCCCCCGCTGGCAGGGGTAGAAATGATACGCAGTATTTT. This gives the protein CASSKRPPAGRGRNDTQYF.